Following are 20 T cell receptor beta chains from one sample sequenced in a study of T cell changes during pregnancy in multiple sclerosis. Data came from immunoSEQ multiplex PCR; TCRdb stores just in-frame clones and leaves some out. This repertoire shows over 55,000 clones, 80% to 95% found once; its top ten account for approximately 3%. The source was CD8+ T cells from peripheral blood mononuclear cells, collected in the third trimester of pregnancy. The receptors here all came from a female donor in good health, enrolled as a control in a pregnancy study.

The rearrangement uses TRBV30 and TRBJ1-1; 7 nucleotides align to TRBD1. With V trimmed by 5 bases and J by 4 bases, 7 bases remained unmatched. The CDR3 is 13 amino acids. Germline CDR1 is GTSNPN and CDR2 is SVGIG (reference sequence). CDR3 DNA sequence: TGTGCCTGGGCCCAAGGGGGCGGCACTGAAGCTTTCTTT. It codes for CAWAQGGGTEAFF.

The chain couples TRBV7-8 to TRBJ2-5; 9 bases are shared with TRBD1. The V segment lost 6 bases and the J segment 2 bases; nucleotides outside the gene matches: 4. The CDR3 consists of 14 residues. CDR1 is SGHVS, CDR2 FQNEAQ, per germline. CDR3 DNA sequence: TGTGCCAGCAGGTTTGACAGGGGGCAAGAGACCCAGTACTTC. It translates to CASRFDRGQETQYF.

V and J are TRBV10-3 and TRBJ1-2; perhaps TRBD1 as D (6 bases). Germline V gives CDR1 ENHRY, CDR2 SYGVKD. The CDR3 spans 14 residues. Trimming stripped 3 bases from V and 2 bases from J, with 10 bases between. The DNA of the CDR3 is TGTGCCATCAGTGACCCAGGGGACAACTATGGCTACACCTTC. Translation: CAISDPGDNYGYTF.

This chain joins TRBV6-6 and TRBJ2-2; 10 positions match TRBD1. Per germline, CDR1 MNHNY and CDR2 SVGAGI (reference sequence). CDR3 length equals 15 residues. V trimming: 6 bases; J trimming: 2 bases; junction bases outside the gene matches: 3. CDR3 sequence: CASRRDRGNTGELFF. CDR3 nucleotides: TGTGCCAGCAGACGGGACAGGGGAAACACCGGGGAGCTGTTTTTT.

In its sample, this clone was seen once. This chain links TRBV7-9 with TRBJ2-3, with TRBD2 matching 14 bases. V shed 3 bases and J 3 bases; nucleotides not matched to a gene: 8. CDR1 and CDR2 (germline): SEHNR, FQNEAQ (reference sequence). There are 18 residues in the CDR3. The CDR3 reads CASSFPTSGGAGTDTQYF. The CDR3 DNA reads as TGTGCCAGCAGCTTTCCGACTAGCGGGGGGGCCGGTACAGATACGCAGTATTTT.

The gene calls are TRBV6-6 and TRBJ2-7; the D gene is possibly TRBD1 (6 bases). Germline-derived CDR1 and CDR2 are MNHNY and SVGAGI (reference sequence). The CDR3 covers 15 residues. Trimming stripped 8 bases from V and 5 bases from J, with 22 bases between. The CDR3 DNA reads TGTGCCAGCGCGAAAAGGGACATCGAGGTCCACGAGCAGTACTTC. It is translated as CASAKRDIEVHEQYF.

The J gene is TRBJ2-7, the V gene TRBV15, with 7 nucleotides matching TRBD1. The CDR3 runs 17 residues. Germline loops: CDR1 LNHNV, CDR2 YYDKDF (reference sequence). V was pared by 2 bases and J by 2 bases, with 12 bases of the junction left unmatched. Here the CDR3 DNA reads TGTGCCACCAGCAGAATCGACTCGGGACAGAAGCCCTACGAGCAGTACTTC. It encodes CATSRIDSGQKPYEQYF.

The V and J genes are TRBV4-2 and TRBJ1-2; 10 bases are a match to TRBD1. J gave up 4 bases and V 1 base, and 3 bases lay outside the gene matches. The CDR3 spans 15 residues. From germline, CDR1 is LGHNA and CDR2 YNFKEQ. The CDR3, as DNA: TGTGCCAGCAGCCAAGCCGGGGACAGGGGCTATGGCTACACCTTC. Amino acid sequence: CASSQAGDRGYGYTF.

For this clone: Other DNA sequences in this specimen translate into the identical CDR3. The chain carries TRBV2 and TRBJ1-5; D is undetermined. CDR1 is SNHLY and CDR2 is FYNNEI in the germline V gene. Trimming left V 2 bases short and J 0 bases short, with 8 bases between. The CDR3 is 15 amino acids. CDR3 sequence (DNA): TGTGCCAGCAGTGAACGGGGAAATAGCAATCAGCCCCAGCATTTT. Translating it yields CASSERGNSNQPQHF.

This clone was seen just once. This chain links TRBV19 with TRBJ1-5; 8 nucleotides match TRBD1. The CDR3 extends over 14 amino acids. The junction had 4 bases not matched to a gene; V was cut back by 5 bases and J by 4 bases. Germline CDR1 reads LNHDA; CDR2 reads SQIVND (reference sequence). CDR3 DNA: TGTGCCAGTAGTGTCCGGGACAGGAATCAGCCCCAGCATTTT. It is translated as CASSVRDRNQPQHF.

The chain links TRBV30 to TRBJ1-2; 7 nucleotides align to TRBD1. This CDR3 is 13 amino acids long. The J segment lost 7 bases and the V segment lost 3 bases, leaving 8 bases of the junction unmatched. Germline CDR1 reads GTSNPN; CDR2 reads SVGIG (reference sequence). DNA for the CDR3: TGTGCCTGGAGCATAACAGGGGTGGGTGGCTACACCTTC. Protein sequence: CAWSITGVGGYTF.

The chain couples TRBV4-3 to TRBJ2-7; 8 nucleotides line up with TRBD1. The CDR3 has 14 residues. With V trimmed by 1 base and J by 4 bases, 3 bases remained unmatched. CDR1 and CDR2 from the germline V gene are LGHNA and YSLEER. CDR3 amino acids: CASSQGQGLYEQYF. The CDR3 bases are TGCGCCAGCAGCCAAGGACAGGGGTTATACGAGCAGTACTTC.

The V gene is TRBV29-1, the J gene TRBJ2-1, with D possibly TRBD2 on 7 matching bases. The CDR3 is made up of 15 amino acids. Germline V gene data show CDR1 as SQVTM and CDR2 as ANQGSEA. V lost 6 bases to trimming and J lost 6 bases, with 21 bases between them. The DNA of the CDR3 is TGCAGCGTCCACTTTGACGGGGGGCCGGTCAATGAGCAGTTCTTC. Its protein is CSVHFDGGPVNEQFF.

The chain employs TRBV2 and TRBJ2-1, with 9 bases identical to TRBD2. Germline values: CDR1 SNHLY, CDR2 FYNNEI. This CDR3 contains 15 residues. The J segment lost 0 bases and the V segment lost 5 bases, leaving 2 bases of the junction unmatched. CDR3 DNA sequence: TGTGCCAGCAGTCTAGCGGGGAGCTCCTACAATGAGCAGTTCTTC. Amino acids: CASSLAGSSYNEQFF.

This clone was recorded once. This chain uses TRBV27 with TRBJ2-7, with TRBD1 matching 7 bases. J was trimmed by 0 bases and V by 2 bases; bases with no gene match: 7. This CDR3 region has 16 residues. Germline lookup yields CDR1 MNHEY and CDR2 SMNVEV (reference sequence). The DNA of the CDR3 is TGTGCCAGCAGTTTACTTCTAGGGACAGCCTCCTACGAGCAGTACTTC. This sequence encodes CASSLLLGTASYEQYF.

J is TRBJ2-2 and V is TRBV7-8, with 9 positions matching TRBD2. The CDR3 totals 17 residues. J lost 3 bases, V lost 2 bases, and 7 bases had no gene match. Germline assignment: CDR1 SGHVS and CDR2 FQNEAQ. CDR3 amino acids: CASSLPVLAGDTGELFF. In DNA form, the CDR3 reads TGTGCCAGCAGCTTACCCGTTTTAGCGGGGGACACCGGGGAGCTGTTTTTT.

The V call is TRBV19, the J call TRBJ2-3, with a tentative D call TRBD1 (5 bases). CDR3 size: 14 residues. V lost 0 bases to trimming and J lost 4 bases, with 8 bases between them. The germline gives CDR1 LNHDA, CDR2 SQIVND (reference sequence). The CDR3 loop reads CASSIEGVADTQYF. The CDR3 nucleotides read TGTGCCAGTAGTATAGAAGGGGTAGCAGATACGCAGTATTTT. Combining the CDR3 with reference TRBV19 and TRBJ2-3 gives the whole variable domain DGGITQSPKYLFRKEGQNVTLSCEQNLNHDAMYWYRQDPGQGLRLIYYSQIVNDFQKGDIAEGYSVSREKKESFPLTVTSAQKNPTAFYLCASSIEGVADTQYFGPGTRLTVL.

The chain is built from TRBV5-1 and TRBJ2-3; 10 bases align to TRBD2. V shed 0 bases, J shed 1 base, and the junction held 5 bases outside the gene matches. The CDR3 sequence is 17 residues long. CDR1 is SGHRS and CDR2 is YFSETQ in the germline V gene. DNA for the CDR3: TGCGCCAGCAGCTTGGAGGGGCTAGCGGGGGGCACAGATACGCAGTATTTT. It specifies CASSLEGLAGGTDTQYF.

The rearrangement links TRBV27 to TRBJ1-3; D gene ambiguous. Germline loops: CDR1 MNHEY, CDR2 SMNVEV (reference sequence). CDR3 length: 14 amino acids. Trimming cost V 2 bases and J 3 bases, with 8 bases left between them. The CDR3 sequence is CASSLGAVGNTIYF. Here the CDR3 DNA reads TGTGCCAGCAGTTTAGGTGCAGTTGGAAACACCATATATTTT.

The chain is built from TRBV5-1 and TRBJ2-7, with 11 bases matching TRBD2. From germline, CDR1 is SGHRS and CDR2 YFSETQ. CDR3 length: 16 amino acids. V shed 4 bases, J shed 0 bases, and the junction held 6 bases outside the gene matches. The CDR3 spells CASSPGTSGASYEQYF. CDR3 coding DNA: TGCGCCAGCAGCCCTGGGACTAGCGGAGCCTCCTACGAGCAGTACTTC.